This TCR beta chain stems from a study of T cells in Graves' hyperthyroidism and ophthalmopathy. Amplified regions were TCR beta CDR3 sequences from RNA transcripts. In the first-round RT-PCR of the TCR CDR3, the HTBI primer set was used. In TCRdb, the multiplex PCR reads were re-called with MiXCR into one record per CDR3 protein. The sample consists of 450,000 to 650,000 distinct CDR3 sequences, 13% to 15% of them appearing once. A few counts support this clonotype. This may arise from a read error, as a much more abundant clone is one base away. This CDR3 is built from 14 residues. The germline gives CDR1 SGHAT, CDR2 FQNNGV. Each person with ophthalmopathy scored at least 3 on the Clinical Activity Score, reached NOSPECS grade 4 or higher, and had been ill under 3 months. The diagnoses drew upon clinical symptoms, serum thyroxine and TRAb, thyroid ultrasound and orbital computed tomography.

Sequencing was carried out using blood. J is TRBJ2-1 and V is TRBV11-2; TRBD1 might be the D (5 bases). This receptor was identified in a woman aged 18-29 years with Graves' ophthalmopathy. This chain's CDR3 is CASSLGRQYSEQFF. CDR3 nucleotide sequence: TGTGCCAGCAGCTTAGGCAGACAGTACAGTGAGCAGTTCTTC.